The 12 T cell receptor beta chains in this list originate from one sample, sequenced in a study of identical twins. Each CDR3 protein gets one entry after TCRdb re-called the 5' RACE reads with MiXCR. The data hold some 240,000 distinct CDR3 sequences, with around 8.8% observed a single time. These data were also filed under a second study, of yellow fever vaccine responses in identical twins.

The sequenced sample was CD8+ T cells sorted from blood. The origin of the receptors is a woman aged 18-35 years in good health.

The V gene is TRBV20-1, the J gene TRBJ1-1, with TRBD1 identical over 11 bases. Germline V gene sequence: CDR1 DFQATT, CDR2 SNEGSKA (reference sequence). The CDR3 has 14 amino acids. Trimming took 0 bases from V and 4 from J; bases not matched to a gene: 1. This chain's CDR3 is CSARDGTGGTEAFF. In DNA, the CDR3 is TGCAGTGCTAGAGATGGGACAGGGGGCACTGAAGCTTTCTTT.

V usage is TRBV7-2 and J usage is TRBJ2-6; D remains ambiguous. The V and J ends lost 10 bases and 0 bases respectively, with 7 bases between them. The CDR3 runs 13 residues. Germline V CDR1 and CDR2: SGHTA, FQGNSA. The CDR3 DNA reads as TGTGCCACCAGGACCTCTGGGGCCAACGTCCTGACTTTC. This encodes CATRTSGANVLTF. Using reference TRBV7-2 and TRBJ2-6 for the parts outside the CDR3, the full variable domain is GAGVSQSPSNKVTEKGKDVELRCDPISGHTALYWYRQSLGQGLEFLIYFQGNSAPDKSGLPSDRFSAERTGGSVSTLTIQRTQQEDSAVYLCATRTSGANVLTFGAGSRLTVL.

This clonotype was seen many times. This chain uses TRBV6-1 with TRBJ2-1; 11 nucleotides agree with TRBD1. After removal of 6 bases from V and 4 bases from J, the junction contained 14 bases not matched to a gene. In germline, CDR1 is MNHNS, CDR2 SASEGT. The CDR3 is 18 amino acids. DNA of the CDR3: TGTGCCAGCAGGGTCGGACAGGGGGCTAGCGGGGAATACAATGAGCAGTTCTTC. Protein: CASRVGQGASGEYNEQFF.

This clonotype showed up many times. The chain uses TRBV15 and TRBJ2-7; D may correspond to TRBD1 or TRBD2 (5 bases each). The CDR3 extends over 14 amino acids. The V gene's germline CDR1 is LNHNV and CDR2 YYDKDF (reference sequence). V lost 2 bases, J lost 4 bases, and 12 bases lay in between. Here the CDR3 DNA reads TGTGCCACCAGCAGAAGAGAGGGACGTTACGAGCAGTACTTC. Residues: CATSRREGRYEQYF.

This clonotype was observed many times. The chain carries TRBV11-2 and TRBJ2-2; no definite D call. Trimming took off 5 bases at V and 7 bases at J, with 8 bases between the two ends. The CDR3 is made up of 12 amino acids. The germline CDR1 and CDR2 sequences are SGHAT and FQNNGV. In DNA form, the CDR3 reads TGTGCCAGCAGCCACGGAGACGGGGAGCTGTTTTTT. It yields the protein CASSHGDGELFF. The whole variable domain, filled in from reference TRBV11-2 and TRBJ2-2, reads EAGVAQSPRYKIIEKRQSVAFWCNPISGHATLYWYQQILGQGPKLLIQFQNNGVVDDSQLPKDRFSAERLKGVDSTLKIQPAKLEDSAVYLCASSHGDGELFFGEGSRLTVL.

The V and J genes are TRBV30 and TRBJ2-1; D is uncertain. Per germline, CDR1 GTSNPN and CDR2 SVGIG (reference sequence). The CDR3 length is 13 residues. With 0 bases removed from V and 4 bases from J, the gap between germline ends came to 7 bases. The CDR3 here is CAWSVDQYNEQFF. The CDR3 DNA follows: TGTGCCTGGAGTGTAGACCAGTACAATGAGCAGTTCTTC.

Many counts were recorded for this clonotype. The V call is TRBV7-9, the J call TRBJ2-2, with TRBD2 as a possible D gene (6 bases). CDR1 and CDR2 from the germline V gene are SEHNR and FQNEAQ (reference sequence). CDR3 size: 16 residues. Deletions cut 5 bases from V and 0 bases from J, with 13 bases between. The CDR3 DNA reads as TGTGCCAGCAGCCCTCTAGCGCGTTCGAACACCGGGGAGCTGTTTTTT. As protein: CASSPLARSNTGELFF.

V gene TRBV4-1 combines with J gene TRBJ2-3, with D perhaps matching TRBD2 (6 bases). CDR1 is MGHRA, CDR2 YSYEKL, per germline. The CDR3 is made up of 16 amino acids. V lost 1 base, J lost 3 bases, and 14 bases lay in between. CDR3 region: CASSQVDRGGTDTQYF. DNA of the CDR3: TGCGCCAGCAGCCAAGTCGACCGGGGAGGTACAGATACGCAGTATTTT.

This clonotype was seen more than once but under ten times. The chain employs TRBV3-1 and TRBJ2-5; D not resolved. V was shortened by 1 base and J by 1 base, with 4 bases between the two germline ends. Germline lookup yields CDR1 LGHDT and CDR2 YNNKEL (reference sequence). The CDR3 is made up of 13 amino acids. The CDR3 DNA reads TGTGCCAGCAGCCAAGGGGTCCAAGAGACCCAGTACTTC. Its protein product is CASSQGVQETQYF.

The chain joins TRBV6-1 to TRBJ2-1, with D unclear. Germline CDR1 is MNHNS and CDR2 is SASEGT. The CDR3 extends over 16 amino acids. The V gene lost 1 base and the J gene lost 5 bases, with 15 bases spanning the gap. The chain's CDR3 is CASSEVSGPGNNEQFF. CDR3 nucleotides: TGTGCCAGCAGTGAAGTAAGTGGGCCAGGAAACAATGAGCAGTTCTTC.

The chain links TRBV12-3 or TRBV12-4 to TRBJ2-7; D is possibly TRBD1 (5 bases). Trimming pared 3 bases from V and 7 bases from J, leaving 7 bases between. The length of the CDR3 is 11 residues. CDR3 region: CASSFQGEQYF. CDR3 nucleotides: TGTGCCAGCAGTTTCCAGGGTGAGCAGTACTTC.

This sequence joins TRBV24-1 and TRBJ2-1, with D tentatively TRBD2 (5 bases). CDR1 is KGHDR, CDR2 SFDVKD, per germline. The CDR3 is made up of 15 amino acids. V was pared by 2 bases and J by 6 bases, with 13 bases between. For the CDR3, the DNA is TGTGCCACCAGTGATTCCAGGCTGGCGGGCAATGAGCAGTTCTTC. Protein sequence: CATSDSRLAGNEQFF.